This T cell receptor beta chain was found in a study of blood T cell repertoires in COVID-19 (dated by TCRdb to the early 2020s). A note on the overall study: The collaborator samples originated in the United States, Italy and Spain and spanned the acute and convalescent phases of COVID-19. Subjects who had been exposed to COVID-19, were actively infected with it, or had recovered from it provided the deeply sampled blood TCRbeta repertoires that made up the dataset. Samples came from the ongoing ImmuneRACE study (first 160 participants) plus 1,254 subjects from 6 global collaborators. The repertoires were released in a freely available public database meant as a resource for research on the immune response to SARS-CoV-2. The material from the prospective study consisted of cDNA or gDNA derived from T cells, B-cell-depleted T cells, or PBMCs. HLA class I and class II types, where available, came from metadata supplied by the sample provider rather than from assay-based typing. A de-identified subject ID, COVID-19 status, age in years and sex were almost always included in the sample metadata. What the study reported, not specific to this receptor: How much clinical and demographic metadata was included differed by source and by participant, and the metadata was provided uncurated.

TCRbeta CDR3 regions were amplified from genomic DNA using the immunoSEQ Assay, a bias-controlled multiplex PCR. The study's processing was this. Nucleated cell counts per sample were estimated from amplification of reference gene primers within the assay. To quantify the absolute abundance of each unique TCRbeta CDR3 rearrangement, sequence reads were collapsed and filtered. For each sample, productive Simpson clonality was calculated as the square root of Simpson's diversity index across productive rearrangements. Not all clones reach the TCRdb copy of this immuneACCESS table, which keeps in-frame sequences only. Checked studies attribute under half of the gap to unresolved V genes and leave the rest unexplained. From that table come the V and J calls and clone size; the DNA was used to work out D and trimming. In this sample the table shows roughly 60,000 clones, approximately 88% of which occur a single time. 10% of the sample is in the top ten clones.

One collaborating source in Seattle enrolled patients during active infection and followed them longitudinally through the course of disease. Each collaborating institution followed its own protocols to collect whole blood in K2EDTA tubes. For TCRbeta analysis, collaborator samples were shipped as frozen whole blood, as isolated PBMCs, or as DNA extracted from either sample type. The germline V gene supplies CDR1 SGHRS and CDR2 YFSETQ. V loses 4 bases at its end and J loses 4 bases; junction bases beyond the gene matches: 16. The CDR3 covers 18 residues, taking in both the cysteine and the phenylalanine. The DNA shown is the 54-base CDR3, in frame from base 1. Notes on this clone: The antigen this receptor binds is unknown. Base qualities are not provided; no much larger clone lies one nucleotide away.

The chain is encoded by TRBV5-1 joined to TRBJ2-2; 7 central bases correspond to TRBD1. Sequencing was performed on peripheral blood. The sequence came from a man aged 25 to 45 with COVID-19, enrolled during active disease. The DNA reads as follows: TGCGCCAGCAGCAGACTTACTCCTCGGACAGGAGGCACCGGGGAGCTGTTTTTT. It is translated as CASSRLTPRTGGTGELFF.